Below, 11 T cell receptor beta chains from the same sample are listed, as sequenced in a study of blood T cell repertoires in COVID-19. Sequenced by immunoSEQ multiplex PCR; TCRdb stores in-frame clones only, minus some. The repertoire includes fewer than 200,000 clones, 85% of them detected once, and more than 5% sits in the top ten. Sequenced: peripheral blood. Every receptor here comes from a woman aged 50 to 60 with COVID-19, enrolled during active disease.

The chain is built from TRBV27 and TRBJ2-2; 11 bases map to TRBD2. This CDR3 is 16 amino acids long. The germline gives CDR1 MNHEY, CDR2 SMNVEV (reference sequence). Unmatched junction bases numbered 3, after V lost 6 bases and J lost 0 bases. The chain's CDR3 is CASRYSGGANTGELFF. CDR3 nucleotides: TGTGCCAGCAGGTATAGCGGGGGGGCGAACACCGGGGAGCTGTTTTTT.

V and J are TRBV7-6 and TRBJ2-1, with 9 bases aligning to TRBD1. The CDR3 loop spans 17 amino acids. Losses at the gene ends were 1 base for V and 9 bases for J; bases not matched to a gene: 13. CDR1 is SGHVS, CDR2 FNYEAQ, per germline. CDR3 nucleotide sequence: TGTGCCAGCAGCTTAGTGGACAGGGGTGGTGGGACGGGTGAGCAGTTCTTC. It codes for CASSLVDRGGGTGEQFF.

The chain carries TRBV19 and TRBJ1-5, with unresolved D. Germline lookup yields CDR1 LNHDA and CDR2 SQIVND (reference sequence). The CDR3 runs 15 residues. The ends were cut back, 6 bases at V and 3 bases at J, with 15 bases in the middle. CDR3 sequence: CASRKTSDFNQPQHF. The CDR3 nucleotides are TGTGCCAGTAGGAAGACATCGGACTTCAATCAGCCCCAGCATTTT.

The sample holds one count of this clone. The chain couples TRBV12-5 to TRBJ1-3; TRBD1 matches 8 bases. The CDR3 runs 16 residues. V dropped 2 bases and J dropped 4; count of bases not matched to a gene: 7. Germline values: CDR1 LGHNT, CDR2 FRNRAP. CDR3 in amino acids: CASGLPQGAEGNTIYF. CDR3 coding DNA: TGTGCTAGTGGTTTGCCCCAGGGGGCGGAAGGAAACACCATATATTTT.

The V gene is TRBV15, the J gene TRBJ1-6; D is uncertain. V dropped 1 base and J dropped 7 bases, with 8 bases sitting between them. Germline CDR1 LNHNV, CDR2 YYDKDF (reference sequence). This CDR3 contains 14 residues. In DNA, the CDR3 is TGTGCCACCAGCAGAGCAGGCTTCAATTCACCCCTCCACTTT. Its translation is CATSRAGFNSPLHF.

The J gene is TRBJ2-5, the V gene TRBV9, with 13 bases aligning to TRBD2. Losses at the gene ends were 4 bases for V and 4 bases for J; bases not matched to a gene: 7. CDR3 length: 16 amino acids. CDR1 is SGDLS and CDR2 is YYNGEE in the germline V gene. CDR3 bases: TGTGCCAGCAGCCCTTGGACTAGCGGGGGCGCAGAGACCCAGTACTTC. Residues: CASSPWTSGGAETQYF.

The CDR3 sequence: CASTPTRGNYGYTF. CDR3 nucleotide sequence: TGTGCCAGCACCCCGACCCGGGGGAACTATGGCTACACCTTC. The rearrangement joins TRBV7-2 to TRBJ1-2; tentative D call: TRBD1 (5 bases). Germline lookup yields CDR1 SGHTA and CDR2 FQGNSA. The CDR3 consists of 14 residues. Trimming removed 7 bases from V and 2 bases from J, with 14 bases in between.

The rearrangement links TRBV18 to TRBJ1-5, with 8 bases that match TRBD1. The CDR3 contains 15 residues. With 3 bases clipped from V and 4 bases from J, the junction kept 5 bases outside the gene matches. Germline V gene lookup returns CDR1 KGHSH and CDR2 LQKENI. CDR3 DNA: TGTGCCAGCTCACCTGGACAGGGCTATAATCAGCCCCAGCATTTT. It codes for CASSPGQGYNQPQHF.

This chain uses TRBV6-2 or TRBV6-3 with TRBJ1-5; D is uncertain. Trimming took off 6 bases at V and 1 base at J, with 19 bases between the two ends. CDR3 length: 17 amino acids. The germline CDR1 and CDR2 sequences are MNHEY and SVGEGT. The CDR3 DNA follows: TGTGCCAGCAGCCCGTTCTCCTTCCCGGGGAGCAATCAGCCCCAGCATTTT. Translating it yields CASSPFSFPGSNQPQHF.

This chain uses TRBV6-1 with TRBJ1-2, with D tentatively TRBD1 (6 bases). Germline V gene data show CDR1 as MNHNS and CDR2 as SASEGT. The CDR3 sequence is 14 residues long. V was pared by 1 base and J by 8 bases, with 14 bases between. CDR3: CASSEEGQFGGYTF. For the CDR3, the DNA is TGTGCCAGCAGTGAAGAAGGACAGTTCGGAGGCTACACCTTC.

V is TRBV7-3 and J is TRBJ2-3; possible D gene TRBD1, 7 bases. V was trimmed by 1 base and J by 4 bases, leaving 15 bases between them. CDR1 is SGHTA and CDR2 is FQGTGA in the germline V gene. The CDR3 totals 16 residues. The CDR3 DNA reads TGTGCCAGCAGCTTAAGTTCGGCAGGGGGGTCAGATACGCAGTATTTT. Translated, it gives CASSLSSAGGSDTQYF.